A single sample gave rise to the 10 T cell receptor beta chains below, sequenced in a study of blood T cells in healthy people across ages. The second PCR ran about 6 to 12 cycles with a sample-barcoded 5' primer and J-beta primers. TCRdb called the 5' RACE reads again in MiXCR, with one record for every CDR3 protein. The table records almost 1 million distinct CDR3 sequences, about 51% of them present only once. Sequenced material: blood. These receptors came from an older woman in good health.

The chain employs TRBV4-1 and TRBJ2-6; 7 positions match TRBD1. Germline V gene data show CDR1 as MGHRA and CDR2 as YSYEKL. The CDR3 is 17 residues long. V trimming: 1 base; J trimming: 4 bases; junction bases outside the gene matches: 7. CDR3 sequence: CASSQVKGAQGANVLTF. DNA for the CDR3: TGCGCCAGCAGCCAAGTGAAGGGGGCGCAGGGGGCCAACGTCCTGACTTTC.

J is TRBJ1-5 and V is TRBV20-1; 8 nucleotides agree with TRBD1. Trimming cost V 0 bases and J 7 bases; bases outside gene matches: 5. Germline V gene lookup returns CDR1 DFQATT and CDR2 SNEGSKA (reference sequence). The CDR3 has 14 amino acids. CDR3 coding DNA: TGCAGTGCTAGAGAGTCAGGGGGCTGGCAGCCCCAGCATTTT. This translates into CSARESGGWQPQHF.

The chain links TRBV7-2 to TRBJ1-2, with 7 bases that match TRBD1. The V segment lost 4 bases and the J segment 5 bases; nucleotides outside the gene matches: 10. There are 15 residues in the CDR3. Germline V CDR1 and CDR2: SGHTA, FQGNSA. CDR3 in amino acids: CASSSGGGVAYGYTF. The CDR3 nucleotides read TGTGCCAGCAGCTCAGGGGGGGGGGTAGCTTATGGCTACACCTTC.

The V call is TRBV20-1, the J call TRBJ2-3; 8 bases match TRBD2. The CDR3 has 17 residues. The V segment lost 5 bases and the J segment 0 bases; nucleotides outside the gene matches: 13. The V gene's germline CDR1 is DFQATT and CDR2 SNEGSKA (reference sequence). CDR3 nucleotides: TGCAGTGCTCCGCAGATCTGGGCTAGCGGGAGCACAGATACGCAGTATTTT. This codes for CSAPQIWASGSTDTQYF.

This chain links TRBV7-9 with TRBJ2-5, with 9 bases identical to TRBD2. V trimming: 5 bases; J trimming: 11 bases; junction bases outside the gene matches: 12. The CDR3 is 14 residues long. The germline gives CDR1 SEHNR, CDR2 FQNEAQ (reference sequence). The CDR3, as DNA: TGTGCCAGCAGCAAGTTAGCGGGAGCTAGGGAGCAGTACTTC. Protein: CASSKLAGAREQYF. Using reference TRBV7-9 and TRBJ2-5 for the parts outside the CDR3, the full variable domain is DTGVSQNPRHKITKRGQNVTFRCDPISEHNRLYWYRQTLGQGPEFLTYFQNEAQLEKSRLLSDRFSAERPKGSFSTLEIQRTEQGDSAMYLCASSKLAGAREQYFGPGTRLLVL.

The J gene is TRBJ2-3, the V gene TRBV28; 7 bases line up with TRBD1. CDR3 size: 20 residues. Per the germline V gene, CDR1 is MDHEN and CDR2 is SYDVKM. J was trimmed by 2 bases and V by 9 bases; bases with no gene match: 26. For the CDR3, the DNA is TGTGCCAGGAACCCCTTACCACCTAATTCCGGGACAGACCACACAGATACGCAGTATTTT. Amino acids: CARNPLPPNSGTDHTDTQYF.

The rearrangement joins TRBV12-3 or TRBV12-4 to TRBJ2-4; D is perhaps TRBD1 (6 bases). The length of the CDR3 is 15 residues. The germline V and J ends were trimmed by 3 bases and 3 bases, with 12 bases remaining between them. CDR3 bases: TGTGCCAGCAGTTTGAAGGGGGTCGGCAAAAACATTCAGTACTTC. This gives the protein CASSLKGVGKNIQYF.

V usage is TRBV7-2 and J usage is TRBJ2-6, with D possibly TRBD2 on 6 matching bases. Per the germline V gene, CDR1 is SGHTA and CDR2 is FQGNSA. Trimming pared 1 base from V and 1 base from J, leaving 11 bases between. The CDR3 has 17 residues. The chain's CDR3 is CASSLVRETSGANVLTF. The CDR3 nucleotides read TGTGCCAGCAGCTTAGTTCGGGAGACGTCTGGGGCCAACGTCCTGACTTTC.

This sequence joins TRBV7-8 and TRBJ2-7; weak D call: TRBD1 (5 bases). V was pared by 5 bases and J by 7 bases, with 9 bases between. Germline-derived CDR1 and CDR2 are SGHVS and FQNEAQ. This CDR3 comprises 11 residues. The CDR3 here is CASSGAKEQYF. The CDR3 nucleotides read TGTGCCAGCAGCGGGGCGAAAGAGCAGTACTTC.

This clonotype appeared a few times. This chain joins TRBV5-5 and TRBJ1-2; 8 nucleotides align to TRBD1. This CDR3 region has 15 residues. Per germline, CDR1 SGHKS and CDR2 YYEKEE (reference sequence). With 1 base clipped from V and 7 bases from J, the junction kept 9 bases outside the gene matches. The CDR3 loop reads CASSLSGRGPVGYTF. The CDR3 nucleotides are TGTGCCAGCAGCTTGAGTGGCAGGGGGCCAGTTGGCTACACCTTC.